What follows is one TCR beta chain and its context. Its cognate antigen is unknown. The source of the sample is a study of post-analysis software for immune sequencing data. As for the study in general: The disease courses covered relapsing-remitting, secondary progressive and progressive-relapsing multiple sclerosis. The study, taken as a whole, reports: Controls showed lower frequencies than patients for 4 or 5 TRBV segments, and TRBV5-6, TRBV5-1 and TRBV20-1 were among these. Significantly decreased normalized Chao1 diversity was recorded for multiple sclerosis patients relative to controls.

Unique molecular identifiers were present in the TCR beta cDNA libraries. With roughly 0.85 to 11 million T cells as the source, approximately 450,000 cDNA molecules resulted. MiXCR was run by TCRdb on the PCR reads, yielding one entry per CDR3 protein. The sample has some 690,000 distinct CDR3 sequences, approximately 60% seen once. Germline values: CDR1 MNHNY, CDR2 SVGAGI (reference sequence). The CDR3 sequence is 16 residues long. The ends lost 6 bases at V and 3 bases at J; junction bases unmatched: 11. Source material: blood. The sequence derives from a girl aged 2 to 10 with multiple sclerosis. The chain combines TRBV6-6 with TRBJ2-3; 8 bases fit TRBD1. The CDR3 reads CASSGRGLGVTDTQYF. The CDR3 coding sequence is TGTGCCAGCAGCGGCAGGGGGCTAGGGGTTACAGATACGCAGTATTTT.